What follows are 7 T cell receptor beta chains derived from one specimen sequenced in a study of T cell repertoires in cytomegalovirus infection. Via MiXCR, TCRdb re-called the reads, giving one row per CDR3 protein. Among 200,000 or so distinct CDR3 sequences listed, approximately 38% were seen once. Their cognate antigens are unknown. The sequenced sample was CD8+ T cells from cultured PBMCs, obtained from culture after CMV antigen stimulation. Receptors originate from a human donor in good health (CMV status not recorded). Some clones in this sample may be carry-over from other donors' samples.

The chain uses TRBV18 and TRBJ2-5; the D is unclear. Looked up from germline, CDR1 is KGHSH and CDR2 is LQKENI. The CDR3 consists of 13 residues. Trimming took 3 bases from V and 5 from J, leaving 10 bases between them. The CDR3 region is CASSPLRWETQYF. The DNA for the CDR3 is TGTGCCAGCTCACCTCTACGTTGGGAGACCCAGTACTTC.

This clonotype turned up a few times. The chain is built from TRBV29-1 and TRBJ2-1; TRBD1 might be the D (6 bases). V was trimmed by 3 bases and J by 4 bases, leaving 16 bases between them. From germline, CDR1 is SQVTM and CDR2 ANQGSEA. The CDR3 contains 15 residues. Here the CDR3 DNA reads TGCAGCGTTGACGGGGTGACAGGAATTTACAATGAGCAGTTCTTC. Its protein product is CSVDGVTGIYNEQFF.

In this sample, this clonotype turned up a few times. The V call is TRBV2, the J call TRBJ2-7; tentative D call: TRBD1 (5 bases). In germline, CDR1 is SNHLY, CDR2 FYNNEI. Trimming cost V 2 bases and J 2 bases, with 13 bases left between them. CDR3 length equals 15 residues. The CDR3 bases are TGTGCCAGCAGTGAAAGACTGACAGCCACCTACGAGCAGTACTTC. Translated, it gives CASSERLTATYEQYF.

The chain is built from TRBV6-6 and TRBJ1-1, with D unresolved. This CDR3 region has 14 residues. V lost 4 bases and J 0 bases, leaving 9 bases between the germline ends. The germline V gene has CDR1 MNHNY and CDR2 SVGAGI (reference sequence). CDR3 coding DNA: TGTGCCAGCAGTTTGGACGGCGTGAACACTGAAGCTTTCTTT. Translating gives CASSLDGVNTEAFF.

The J gene is TRBJ2-5, the V gene TRBV7-3, with D unresolved. Trimming took 5 bases from V and 2 from J, leaving 12 bases between them. CDR1 and CDR2 from the germline V gene are SGHTA and FQGTGA. CDR3 length: 14 amino acids. CDR3 bases: TGTGCCAGCAGCAACGAGGCCTCTCAAGAGACCCAGTACTTC. It yields the protein CASSNEASQETQYF.

The genes are TRBV5-5 and TRBJ2-7; D gene uncertain. Germline V CDR1 and CDR2: SGHKS, YYEKEE (reference sequence). This CDR3 has 14 residues. V was cut by 1 base and J by 4 bases, with 12 bases left in between. CDR3 region: CASSLYLDPYEQYF. The CDR3 DNA follows: TGTGCCAGCAGCTTGTATCTCGATCCATACGAGCAGTACTTC.

This chain uses TRBV28 with TRBJ2-2; D is undetermined. The V gene lost 7 bases and the J gene lost 6 bases, with 21 bases spanning the gap. This CDR3 contains 16 residues. Per the germline V gene, CDR1 is MDHEN and CDR2 is SYDVKM. CDR3 sequence (DNA): TGTGCCAGCACCTTGGGCCCTATAGGTTCGCCCGGGGAGCTGTTTTTT. This gives the protein CASTLGPIGSPGELFF.